The source of this T cell receptor beta chain is a study of CD8+ T cells in alopecia areata. Overall study: Treated patients were given oral tofacitinib, which was dosed at 5 to 10 mg twice daily.

A note on this clone: Its target is not known.

Germline V gene sequence: CDR1 SNHLY, CDR2 FYNNEI. The CDR3 contains 11 residues. Trimming pared 2 bases from V and 7 bases from J, leaving 4 bases between. Study observations and caveats: Researchers report lesional scalp, most notably alopecia totalis/universalis, outstripped normal scalp in clonality.

cDNA prepared by RNA extraction and subsequent reverse transcription served as the template for sequencing. Profiled with immunoSEQ multiplex PCR; TCRdb holds only in-frame clones, not every one. The sample records 150,000 to 200,000 clones, roughly 60% being singletons. The treatment here: oral pan-JAK inhibitor, 5-10 mg twice daily. The rearrangement joins TRBV2 to TRBJ2-3; D unresolved. This sequence originates from a human donor with alopecia areata. This specimen consisted of CD4+ T cells sorted from blood, obtained at week 24, from a patient treated with tofacitinib. The CDR3 here is CASSETHTQYF. DNA of the CDR3: TGTGCCAGCAGTGAAACTCATACGCAGTATTTT.